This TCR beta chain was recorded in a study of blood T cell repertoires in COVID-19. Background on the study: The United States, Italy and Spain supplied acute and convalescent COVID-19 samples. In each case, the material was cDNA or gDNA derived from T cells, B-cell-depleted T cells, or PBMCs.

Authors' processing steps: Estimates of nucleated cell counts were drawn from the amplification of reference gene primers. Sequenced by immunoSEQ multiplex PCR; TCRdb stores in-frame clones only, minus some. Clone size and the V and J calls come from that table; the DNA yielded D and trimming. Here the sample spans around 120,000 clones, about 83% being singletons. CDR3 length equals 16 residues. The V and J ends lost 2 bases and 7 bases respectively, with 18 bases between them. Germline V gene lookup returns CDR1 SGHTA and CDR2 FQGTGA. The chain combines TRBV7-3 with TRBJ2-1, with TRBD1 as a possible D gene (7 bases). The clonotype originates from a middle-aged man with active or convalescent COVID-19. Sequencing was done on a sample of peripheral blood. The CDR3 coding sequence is TGTGCCAGCAGCTTATACGCGGGGACAGTTCCTAATGAGCAGTTCTTC. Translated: CASSLYAGTVPNEQFF.